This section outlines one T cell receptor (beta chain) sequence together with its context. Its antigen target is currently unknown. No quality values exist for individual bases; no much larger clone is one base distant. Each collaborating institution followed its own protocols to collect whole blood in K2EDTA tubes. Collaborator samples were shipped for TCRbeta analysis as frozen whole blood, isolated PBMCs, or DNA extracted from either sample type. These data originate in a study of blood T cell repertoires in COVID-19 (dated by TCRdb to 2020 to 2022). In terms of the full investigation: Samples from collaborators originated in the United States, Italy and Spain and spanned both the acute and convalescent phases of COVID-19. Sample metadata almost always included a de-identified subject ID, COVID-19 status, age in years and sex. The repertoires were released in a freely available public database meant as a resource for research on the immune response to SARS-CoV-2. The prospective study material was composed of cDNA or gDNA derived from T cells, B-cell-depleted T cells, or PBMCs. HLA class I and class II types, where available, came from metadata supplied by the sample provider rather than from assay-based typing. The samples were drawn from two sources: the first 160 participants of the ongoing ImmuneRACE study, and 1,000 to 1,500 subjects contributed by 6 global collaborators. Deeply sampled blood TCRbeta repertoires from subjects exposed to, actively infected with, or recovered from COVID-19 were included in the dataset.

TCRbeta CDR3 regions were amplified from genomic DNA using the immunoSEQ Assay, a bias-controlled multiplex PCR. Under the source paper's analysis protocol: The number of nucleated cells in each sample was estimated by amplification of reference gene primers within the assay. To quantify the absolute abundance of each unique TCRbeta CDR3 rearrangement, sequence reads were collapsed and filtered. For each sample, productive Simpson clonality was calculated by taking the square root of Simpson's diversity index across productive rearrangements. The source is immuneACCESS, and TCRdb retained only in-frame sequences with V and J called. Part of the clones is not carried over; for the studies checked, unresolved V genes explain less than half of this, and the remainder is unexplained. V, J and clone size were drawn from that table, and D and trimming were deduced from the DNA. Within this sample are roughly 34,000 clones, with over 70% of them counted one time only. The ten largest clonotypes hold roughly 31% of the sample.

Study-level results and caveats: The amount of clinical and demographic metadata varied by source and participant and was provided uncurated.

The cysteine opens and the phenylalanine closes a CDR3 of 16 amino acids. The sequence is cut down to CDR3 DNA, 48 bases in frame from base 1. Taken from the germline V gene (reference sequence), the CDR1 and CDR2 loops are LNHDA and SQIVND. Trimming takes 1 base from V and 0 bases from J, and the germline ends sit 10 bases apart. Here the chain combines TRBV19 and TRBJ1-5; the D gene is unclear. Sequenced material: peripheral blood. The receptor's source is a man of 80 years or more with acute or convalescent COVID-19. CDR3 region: CASSIGAEYSNQPQHF. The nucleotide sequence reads TGTGCCAGTAGTATAGGGGCAGAATATAGCAATCAGCCCCAGCATTTT. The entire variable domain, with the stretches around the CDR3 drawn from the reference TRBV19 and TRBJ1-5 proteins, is DGGITQSPKYLFRKEGQNVTLSCEQNLNHDAMYWYRQDPGQGLRLIYYSQIVNDFQKGDIAEGYSVSREKKESFPLTVTSAQKNPTAFYLCASSIGAEYSNQPQHFGDGTRLSIL.